These 26 T cell receptor beta chains came from one sample sequenced in a study of blood T cell repertoires in COVID-19 (dated by TCRdb to 2020 to 2021). Preparation of the library involved the immunoSEQ multiplex PCR assay. TCRdb took this table from immuneACCESS and kept in-frame rearrangements with V and J called. Such tables lack part of the clones; where checked against another copy, unresolved V genes explain under half of the gap, and the rest is unexplained. The table for this sample lists around 700,000 clones; approximately 90% of them were counted only once. The ten largest account for under 0.3% of the sample. The sequencing sample was made of peripheral blood. Receptors originate from a woman under 30 with acute or convalescent COVID-19.

V is TRBV10-3 and J is TRBJ2-3; D is uncertain. Germline V lookup: CDR1 ENHRY, CDR2 SYGVKD. The CDR3 length is 14 residues. Deletions cut 0 bases from V and 3 bases from J, with 7 bases between. The CDR3 DNA reads TGTGCCATCAGTGAGTCGACTCAGACAGATACGCAGTATTTT. Amino acid sequence: CAISESTQTDTQYF.

The count of this clone is one. The chain joins TRBV5-1 to TRBJ1-1, with unresolved D. CDR1 and CDR2 from the germline V gene are SGHRS and YFSETQ. Trimming pared 4 bases from V and 0 bases from J, leaving 13 bases between. CDR3 length equals 15 residues. CDR3 nucleotides: TGCGCCAGCAGCGGGTACAGAGAAGTGAACACTGAAGCTTTCTTT. It codes for CASSGYREVNTEAFF.

This chain connects TRBV4-1 to TRBJ2-7; 7 bases line up with TRBD2. V lost 4 bases to trimming and J lost 3 bases; unmatched junction nucleotides: 6. The CDR3 runs 14 residues. Germline V lookup: CDR1 MGHRA, CDR2 YSYEKL. CDR3 in amino acids: CASSPGLAVYEQYF. CDR3 nucleotides: TGCGCCAGCAGCCCCGGTCTAGCGGTCTACGAGCAGTACTTC.

This chain connects TRBV30 to TRBJ2-1, with 7 bases matching TRBD2. The V gene's germline CDR1 is GTSNPN and CDR2 SVGIG (reference sequence). The CDR3 is 12 amino acids. V trimming: 2 bases; J trimming: 8 bases; junction bases outside the gene matches: 3. CDR3 region: CAWSLADYEQFF. DNA for the CDR3: TGTGCCTGGAGTCTAGCGGACTATGAGCAGTTCTTC. Full variable domain (remainder filled in from reference TRBV30 and TRBJ2-1): SQTIHQWPATLVQPVGSPLSLECTVEGTSNPNLYWYRQAAGRGLQLLFYSVGIGQISSEVPQNLSASRPQDRQFILSSKKLLLSDSGFYLCAWSLADYEQFFGPGTRLTVL.

The rearrangement links TRBV30 to TRBJ1-4; 7 bases align to TRBD1. The germline V gene encodes CDR1 GTSNPN and CDR2 SVGIG (reference sequence). The CDR3 covers 15 residues. Trimming removed 2 bases from V and 7 bases from J; junction bases left unmatched: 10. The CDR3 DNA follows: TGTGCCTGGAGTCGCCGACAGGGTCGAAGTGAAAAACTGTTTTTT. Its translation: CAWSRRQGRSEKLFF.

The chain carries TRBV7-8 and TRBJ1-2, with no clear D. The CDR3 length is 15 residues. Germline-derived CDR1 and CDR2 are SGHVS and FQNEAQ. Trimming left V 1 base short and J 2 bases short, with 11 bases between. CDR3 nucleotides: TGTGCCAGCAGCTTAGGATCCTCGCGAAACTATGGCTACACCTTC. This translates into CASSLGSSRNYGYTF.

This clone was seen once. V usage is TRBV21-1 and J usage is TRBJ1-2; the D call in the table, TRBD1, was not verified against the DNA. TRBV21-1 is labeled a pseudogene. This CDR3 has 13 residues. The CDR3 is CASSKDKNYGYTF. Here the CDR3 DNA reads TGTGCCAGCAGCAAAGACAAGAACTATGGCTACACCTTC.

J is TRBJ1-6 and V is TRBV7-2, with D maybe TRBD1 (6 bases). Trimming removed 3 bases from V and 7 bases from J, with 10 bases in between. CDR3 length: 14 residues. Germline V CDR1 and CDR2: SGHTA, FQGNSA. The CDR3, as DNA: TGTGCCAGCAGCTTCGAGGGGGGGAATTCACCCCTCCACTTT. It translates to CASSFEGGNSPLHF. Full variable domain (missing parts from reference TRBV7-2 and TRBJ1-6): GAGVSQSPSNKVTEKGKDVELRCDPISGHTALYWYRQSLGQGLEFLIYFQGNSAPDKSGLPSDRFSAERTGGSVSTLTIQRTQQEDSAVYLCASSFEGGNSPLHFGNGTRLTVT.

The chain is built from TRBV5-8 and TRBJ2-1, with TRBD1 identical over 8 bases. Germline lookup yields CDR1 SGHTS and CDR2 YDEGEE. Unmatched junction bases numbered 11, after V lost 4 bases and J lost 8 bases. The CDR3 sequence is 15 residues long. CDR3 residues: CASSVRGRGFDEQFF. The CDR3 DNA reads as TGTGCCAGCAGCGTCAGGGGGCGCGGTTTCGATGAGCAGTTCTTC. The entire variable domain, with the rest obtained from reference TRBV5-8 and TRBJ2-1, is as follows: EAGVTQSPTHLIKTRGQQATLRCSPISGHTSVYWYQQALGLGLQFLLWYDEGEERNRGNFPPRFSGRQFPNYSSELNVNALELEDSALYLCASSVRGRGFDEQFFGPGTRLTVL.

CDR3 region: CSVDGGDGYTF. The CDR3 DNA follows: TGCAGCGTTGATGGGGGCGATGGCTACACCTTC. The chain has TRBV29-1 and TRBJ1-2; D may be TRBD1 (6 bases). The germline V gene has CDR1 SQVTM and CDR2 ANQGSEA. Trimming removed 3 bases at V and 6 bases at J, with 8 bases between. This CDR3 is built from 11 residues.

This clone was counted only a few times. This chain links TRBV4-1 with TRBJ1-5, with a weak D call TRBD1 (6 bases). Germline CDR1 is MGHRA and CDR2 is YSYEKL. This CDR3 contains 14 residues. Deletions cut 5 bases from V and 2 bases from J, with 10 bases between. The CDR3 region has the DNA TGCGCCAGCAGCAAACAGGGTGGCAATCAGCCCCAGCATTTT. It translates to CASSKQGGNQPQHF.

The chain has TRBV13 and TRBJ1-2; D is perhaps TRBD1 (6 bases). Germline assignment: CDR1 PRHDT and CDR2 FYEKMQ (reference sequence). This CDR3 has 14 residues. V lost 3 bases and J 6 bases, leaving 14 bases between the germline ends. CDR3 sequence reads: CASSFGRGGNGYTF. DNA of the CDR3: TGTGCCAGCAGCTTTGGGAGGGGGGGCAATGGCTACACCTTC.

This chain links TRBV12-3 or TRBV12-4 with TRBJ1-2, with 12 bases that match TRBD1. V was clipped by 6 bases and J by 7 bases; unmatched bases: 3. CDR3 length: 13 amino acids. The CDR3 protein is CASRGDRGLGYTF. The CDR3 DNA reads as TGTGCCAGCAGGGGGGACAGGGGGCTTGGCTACACCTTC.

The V call is TRBV9, the J call TRBJ2-3, with 14 bases that match TRBD2. Germline V CDR1 and CDR2: SGDLS, YYNGEE. The CDR3 runs to 19 residues. Trimming cost V 0 bases and J 4 bases; bases outside gene matches: 10. The CDR3 bases are TGTGCCAGCAGCGTAGAACCCGGGACTAGCGGGGGTTCGGCAGATACGCAGTATTTT. Protein sequence: CASSVEPGTSGGSADTQYF.

The chain couples TRBV7-2 to TRBJ1-2, with 8 bases aligning to TRBD1. V was pared by 1 base and J by 4 bases, with 8 bases of the junction left unmatched. CDR3 size: 16 residues. Germline assignment: CDR1 SGHTA and CDR2 FQGNSA. The CDR3 is CASSLDRTGSLYGYTF. DNA for the CDR3: TGTGCCAGCAGCTTAGATCGGACAGGGTCTCTCTATGGCTACACCTTC.

In this sample, this clone turned up once. This rearrangement joins TRBV9 to TRBJ2-2, with D maybe TRBD1 (5 bases). The V gene lost 1 base and the J gene lost 6 bases, with 13 bases spanning the gap. This CDR3 comprises 15 residues. Per the germline V gene, CDR1 is SGDLS and CDR2 is YYNGEE. The CDR3 sequence is CASSVYQGGSGELFF. In DNA, the CDR3 is TGTGCCAGCAGCGTATATCAGGGCGGATCCGGGGAGCTGTTTTTT.

The chain uses TRBV12-3 or TRBV12-4 and TRBJ2-7, with 8 bases fitting TRBD2. J was trimmed by 7 bases and V by 7 bases; bases with no gene match: 9. This CDR3 has 13 amino acids. This CDR3 reads CASTGLAGGEQYF. The CDR3 bases are TGTGCCAGCACCGGACTAGCCGGTGGGGAGCAGTACTTC.

The chain carries TRBV6-4 and TRBJ1-5, with D possibly TRBD1 on 6 matching bases. The V gene's germline CDR1 is MRHNA and CDR2 SNTAGT. The CDR3 totals 16 residues. The V end was cut by 7 bases, the J end by 7 bases, with 23 bases between. For the CDR3, the DNA is TGTGCCAGCATATCCCGCCGGGACACCACGGGGCAGCCCCAGCATTTT. As protein: CASISRRDTTGQPQHF.

V gene TRBV5-1 combines with J gene TRBJ1-1; TRBD1 matches at 7 bases. V shed 0 bases, J shed 7 bases, and the junction held 9 bases outside the gene matches. The germline CDR1 and CDR2 sequences are SGHRS and YFSETQ. The CDR3 has 15 residues. In DNA, the CDR3 is TGCGCCAGCAGCTTGGCGGGCAGGGGGAGAGGTGAAGCTTTCTTT. It yields the protein CASSLAGRGRGEAFF.

The V call is TRBV6-6, the J call TRBJ2-5; 10 bases align to TRBD2. V shed 5 bases, J shed 1 base, and the junction held 1 base outside the gene matches. In germline, CDR1 is MNHNY, CDR2 SVGAGI (reference sequence). CDR3 length: 14 residues. The chain's CDR3 is CASSQRGGQETQYF. DNA of the CDR3: TGTGCCAGCAGTCAGCGGGGGGGCCAAGAGACCCAGTACTTC.

The genes are TRBV12-5 and TRBJ2-6, with D possibly TRBD1 on 6 matching bases. CDR3 size: 15 residues. Germline V gene lookup returns CDR1 LGHNT and CDR2 FRNRAP. Trimming pared 5 bases from V and 1 base from J, leaving 9 bases between. CDR3 region: CASGVRGSGANVLTF. CDR3 DNA sequence: TGTGCTAGTGGTGTCAGGGGTTCTGGGGCCAACGTCCTGACTTTC.

V and J are TRBV5-1 and TRBJ1-2, with 10 bases that match TRBD1. The CDR3 spans 16 residues. CDR1 is SGHRS, CDR2 YFSETQ, per germline. The trim removed 1 base at V and 6 bases at J, leaving 9 bases unmatched. CDR3 region: CASSLITKTGGDGYTF. The DNA of the CDR3 is TGCGCCAGCAGCTTGATTACAAAGACAGGGGGCGATGGCTACACCTTC.

CDR3 nucleotide sequence: TGTGCCAGCAGTTACTTGACTAGCGGGGGTAATGAGCAGTTCTTC. This encodes CASSYLTSGGNEQFF. The chain joins TRBV6-5 to TRBJ2-1, with 12 bases identical to TRBD2. The germline V gene has CDR1 MNHEY and CDR2 SVGAGI. CDR3 length equals 15 residues. With 1 base clipped from V and 7 bases from J, the junction kept 2 bases outside the gene matches.

The rearrangement links TRBV4-2 to TRBJ1-2; perhaps TRBD1 as D (6 bases). The CDR3 sequence is 16 residues long. Germline V gene sequence: CDR1 LGHNA, CDR2 YNFKEQ. V was clipped by 1 base and J by 1 base, with 13 bases between them. The CDR3 protein is CASSQVGADDNYGYTF. The DNA of the CDR3 is TGTGCCAGCAGCCAAGTGGGGGCCGACGATAACTATGGCTACACCTTC.

About this clone: The CDR3 does not close with the conserved phenylalanine or tryptophan, likely indicating a read error. No DNA is shown, since the ends of the CDR3 on it are uncertain; the CDR3 is the one TCRdb lists. V is TRBV6-5 and J is TRBJ1-1. CDR1 and CDR2 (germline): MNHEY, SVGAGI. The CDR3 sequence runs 12 residues, both termini included. The CDR3 spells CASSLWTAGEFL.

This rearrangement joins TRBV7-6 to TRBJ1-1; tentatively, D is TRBD1 (5 bases). Trimming took off 5 bases at V and 2 bases at J, with 9 bases between the two ends. The CDR3 runs to 13 residues. The germline V gene encodes CDR1 SGHVS and CDR2 FNYEAQ. The CDR3 loop is CASSRQKNTEAFF. The CDR3, as DNA: TGTGCCAGCAGCCGACAGAAAAACACTGAAGCTTTCTTT. Full variable domain (outside the CDR3, taken from reference TRBV7-6 and TRBJ1-1): GAGVSQSPRYKVTKRGQDVALRCDPISGHVSLYWYRQALGQGPEFLTYFNYEAQQDKSGLPNDRFSAERPEGSISTLTIQRTEQRDSAMYRCASSRQKNTEAFFGQGTRLTVV.